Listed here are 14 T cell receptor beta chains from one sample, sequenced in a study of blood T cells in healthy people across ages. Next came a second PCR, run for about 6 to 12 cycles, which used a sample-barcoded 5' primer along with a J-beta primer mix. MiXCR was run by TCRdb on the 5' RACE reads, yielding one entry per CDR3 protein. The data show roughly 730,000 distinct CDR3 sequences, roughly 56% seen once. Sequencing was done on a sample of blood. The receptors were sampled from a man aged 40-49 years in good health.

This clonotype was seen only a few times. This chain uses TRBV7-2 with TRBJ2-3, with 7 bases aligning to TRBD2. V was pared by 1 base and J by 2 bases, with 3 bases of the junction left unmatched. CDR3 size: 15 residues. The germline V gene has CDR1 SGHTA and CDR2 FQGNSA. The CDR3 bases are TGTGCCAGCAGCTTAGACGGGGGGAACACAGATACGCAGTATTTT. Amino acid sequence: CASSLDGGNTDTQYF.

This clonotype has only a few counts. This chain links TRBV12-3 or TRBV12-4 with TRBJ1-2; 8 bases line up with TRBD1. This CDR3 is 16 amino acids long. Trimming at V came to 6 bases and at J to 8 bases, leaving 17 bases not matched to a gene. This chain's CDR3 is CASSPEDRVDLTGYTF. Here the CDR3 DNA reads TGTGCCAGCAGCCCCGAGGACAGGGTGGATCTTACGGGCTACACCTTC.

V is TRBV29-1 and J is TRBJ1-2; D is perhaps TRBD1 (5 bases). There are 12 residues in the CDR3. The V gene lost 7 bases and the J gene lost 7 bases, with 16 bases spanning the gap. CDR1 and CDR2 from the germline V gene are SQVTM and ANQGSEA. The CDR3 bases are TGCAGCGCCGACCGGGGGGAAGGTGGCTACACCTTC. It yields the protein CSADRGEGGYTF.

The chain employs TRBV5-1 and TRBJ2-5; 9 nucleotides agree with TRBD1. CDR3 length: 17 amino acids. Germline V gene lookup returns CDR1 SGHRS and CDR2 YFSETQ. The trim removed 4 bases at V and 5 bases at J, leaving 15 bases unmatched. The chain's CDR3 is CASSTSHPGQGGETQYF. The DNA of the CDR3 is TGCGCCAGCAGCACCTCCCATCCGGGACAGGGAGGGGAGACCCAGTACTTC.

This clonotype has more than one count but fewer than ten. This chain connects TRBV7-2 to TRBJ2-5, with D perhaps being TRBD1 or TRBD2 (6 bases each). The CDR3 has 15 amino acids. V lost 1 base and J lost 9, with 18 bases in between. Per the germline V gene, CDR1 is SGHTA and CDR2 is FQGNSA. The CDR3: CASSLDGGGPGAQYF. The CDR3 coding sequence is TGTGCCAGCAGCTTAGATGGAGGGGGACCCGGGGCCCAGTACTTC.

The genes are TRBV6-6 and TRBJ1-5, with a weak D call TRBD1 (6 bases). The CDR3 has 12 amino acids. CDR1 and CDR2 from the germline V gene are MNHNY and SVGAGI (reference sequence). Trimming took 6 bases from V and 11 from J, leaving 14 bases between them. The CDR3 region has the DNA TGTGCCAGCAGGGCCGATAAGGGGGCCCAGCATTTT. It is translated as CASRADKGAQHF.

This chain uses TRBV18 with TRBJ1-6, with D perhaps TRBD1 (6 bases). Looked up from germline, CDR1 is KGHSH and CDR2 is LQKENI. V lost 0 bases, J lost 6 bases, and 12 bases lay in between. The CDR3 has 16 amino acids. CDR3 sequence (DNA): TGTGCCAGCTCACCACCGTCAGGGGCTGGTAATTCACCCCTCCACTTT. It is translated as CASSPPSGAGNSPLHF.

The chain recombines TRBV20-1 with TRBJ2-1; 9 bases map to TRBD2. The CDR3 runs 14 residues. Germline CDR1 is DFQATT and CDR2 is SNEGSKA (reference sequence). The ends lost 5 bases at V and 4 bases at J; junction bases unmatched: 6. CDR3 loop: CSAPAGGSYNEQFF. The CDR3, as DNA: TGCAGTGCTCCGGCGGGGGGGTCTTACAATGAGCAGTTCTTC.

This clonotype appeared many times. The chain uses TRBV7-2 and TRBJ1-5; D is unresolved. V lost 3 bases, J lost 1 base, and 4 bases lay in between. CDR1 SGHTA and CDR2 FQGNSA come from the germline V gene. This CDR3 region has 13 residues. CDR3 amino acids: CASSLESNQPQHF. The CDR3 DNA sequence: TGTGCCAGCAGCTTGGAAAGCAATCAGCCCCAGCATTTT.

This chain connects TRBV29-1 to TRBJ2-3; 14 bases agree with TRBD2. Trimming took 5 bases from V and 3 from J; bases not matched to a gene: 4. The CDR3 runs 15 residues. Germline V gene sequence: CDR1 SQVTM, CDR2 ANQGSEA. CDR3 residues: CSVPGLAGGTDTQYF. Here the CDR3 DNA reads TGCAGCGTTCCCGGACTAGCGGGGGGTACAGATACGCAGTATTTT.

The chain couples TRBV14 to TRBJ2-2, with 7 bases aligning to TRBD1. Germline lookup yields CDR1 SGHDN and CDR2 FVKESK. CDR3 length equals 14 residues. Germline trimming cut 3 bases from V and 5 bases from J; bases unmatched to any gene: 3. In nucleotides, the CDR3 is TGTGCCAGCAGCCAGACGGGACAGACCGGGGAGCTGTTTTTT. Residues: CASSQTGQTGELFF. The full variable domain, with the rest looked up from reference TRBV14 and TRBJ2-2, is EAGVTQFPSHSVIEKGQTVTLRCDPISGHDNLYWYRRVMGKEIKFLLHFVKESKQDESGMPNNRFLAERTGGTYSTLKVQPAELEDSGVYFCASSQTGQTGELFFGEGSRLTVL.

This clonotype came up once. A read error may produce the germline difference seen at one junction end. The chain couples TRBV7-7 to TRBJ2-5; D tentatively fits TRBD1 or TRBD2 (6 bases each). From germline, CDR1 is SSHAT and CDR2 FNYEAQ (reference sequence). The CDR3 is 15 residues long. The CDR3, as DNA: TGTGCTAGCAGCTTACGGAGGGGGGAGAGAGAGACCCAGTACTTC. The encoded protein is CASSLRRGERETQYF.

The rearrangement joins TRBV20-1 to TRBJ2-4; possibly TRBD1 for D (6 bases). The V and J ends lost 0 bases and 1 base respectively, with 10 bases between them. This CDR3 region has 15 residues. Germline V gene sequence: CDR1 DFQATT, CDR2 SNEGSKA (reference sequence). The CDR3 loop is CSARDGTTAKNIQYF. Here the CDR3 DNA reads TGCAGTGCTAGAGATGGGACAACCGCCAAAAACATTCAGTACTTC.

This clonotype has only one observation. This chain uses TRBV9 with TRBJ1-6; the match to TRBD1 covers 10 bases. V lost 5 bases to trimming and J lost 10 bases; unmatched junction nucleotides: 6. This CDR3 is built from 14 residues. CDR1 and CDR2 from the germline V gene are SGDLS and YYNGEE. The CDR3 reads CASRGRDRGSPLHF. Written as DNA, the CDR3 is TGTGCCAGCAGGGGACGGGACAGGGGCTCACCCCTCCACTTT.